This note documents a single T cell receptor beta chain sequence. Its cognate antigen is unknown. The PCR was carried out with 60 Vbeta primers and 13 Jbeta primers. TCRdb's copy holds only in-frame clones and misses some; the assay was immunoSEQ multiplex PCR. Here the sample spans 110,000 to 150,000 clones, just under 85% being singletons. This sample was included in a study of cytomegalovirus exposure and HLA in healthy donors. Findings and limits, study-wide: Later analysis suggested links between common viral pathogens and several top significant clusters. Later analysis identified a missense DCLRE1C variant that was linked to TCR beta V- and J-gene trimming.

What was sequenced was PBMCs. The sequence was collected from a woman aged 55-69 years in good health and CMV-seropositive.

The CDR3: CSVYSYNEQFF. The CDR3 DNA is TGCAGCGTTTACTCCTACAATGAGCAGTTCTTC. The V and J genes are TRBV29-1 and TRBJ2-1; D gene unclear. The CDR3 contains 11 residues. Germline V gives CDR1 SQVTM, CDR2 ANQGSEA. Deletions cut 5 bases from V and 0 bases from J, with 2 bases between.